The TCR beta chain described here comes from a study of T cell responses to AZD1222 COVID-19 vaccine. Sequencing used immunoSEQ multiplex PCR; TCRdb keeps in-frame clones, though not all of them. Of 95,000 to 100,000 clones listed, approximately 84% were seen once; the top ten hold 14%. Germline values: CDR1 LNHDA, CDR2 SQIVND (reference sequence). Trimming cost V 3 bases and J 5 bases, with 13 bases left between them. The CDR3 sequence is 15 residues long. The sequence derives from an adult who received the AZD1222 COVID-19 vaccine. The sequencing used peripheral blood, collected 28 days after the second AZD1222 dose. The chain combines TRBV19 with TRBJ1-4; TRBD1 might be the D (5 bases). CDR3 coding DNA: TGTGCCAGTAGTATGATGCGGGGGGACAATGAAAAACTGTTTTTT. This translates into CASSMMRGDNEKLFF.